These 8 T cell receptor beta chains originate from one sample sequenced in a study of blood T cell repertoires in COVID-19. Clones were sequenced by immunoSEQ multiplex PCR, and TCRdb holds only the in-frame ones, with some missing. Here the sample spans around 64,000 clones, more than 75% being singletons. Specimen: peripheral blood. The receptors were gathered from a man aged 45-60 years with active COVID-19.

The V gene is TRBV7-8, the J gene TRBJ1-2, with D possibly being TRBD1 (6 bases). This CDR3 comprises 15 residues. CDR1 SGHVS and CDR2 FQNEAQ come from the germline V gene. With 2 bases removed from V and 1 base from J, the gap between germline ends came to 11 bases. In DNA, the CDR3 is TGTGCCAGCAGCTTAATACAGGGCGATAACTATGGCTACACCTTC. Amino acid sequence: CASSLIQGDNYGYTF.

This clone showed up just once. The chain combines TRBV4-2 with TRBJ2-2; no firm D call. The CDR3 contains 16 residues. Trimming removed 2 bases at V and 1 base at J, with 11 bases between. Germline V gene data show CDR1 as LGHNA and CDR2 as YNFKEQ. The CDR3 protein is CASSQNGAGNTGELFF. The CDR3 bases are TGTGCCAGCAGCCAAAACGGCGCAGGGAACACCGGGGAGCTGTTTTTT.

This clone was observed a single time. V gene TRBV9 combines with J gene TRBJ2-2; tentatively, D is TRBD1 (5 bases). V dropped 7 bases and J dropped 0 bases, with 13 bases sitting between them. Looked up from germline, CDR1 is SGDLS and CDR2 is YYNGEE. The CDR3 has 15 amino acids. The CDR3 DNA reads as TGTGCCAGCGAAGGGCAGGGTGCGAACACCGGGGAGCTGTTTTTT. Its protein product is CASEGQGANTGELFF.

The chain carries TRBV28 and TRBJ2-1; TRBD2 matches 14 bases. Germline values: CDR1 MDHEN, CDR2 SYDVKM. This CDR3 spans 20 amino acids. Germline trimming cut 5 bases from V and 1 base from J; bases unmatched to any gene: 13. The CDR3 DNA reads as TGTGCCAGCAGTCTCTCGGGACTAGCGGGGGAGGGATGGTCCTACAATGAGCAGTTCTTC. It is translated as CASSLSGLAGEGWSYNEQFF.

This chain links TRBV4-2 with TRBJ1-3, with 7 nucleotides matching TRBD1. The CDR3 is made up of 15 amino acids. Germline V CDR1 and CDR2: LGHNA, YNFKEQ. J gave up 4 bases and V 0 bases, and 3 bases lay outside the gene matches. The CDR3 spells CASSQDTGAGNTIYF. CDR3 DNA: TGTGCCAGCAGCCAAGATACAGGGGCAGGAAACACCATATATTTT.

The chain has TRBV5-1 and TRBJ2-2, with TRBD2 as a possible D gene (6 bases). The CDR3 has 16 amino acids. Per germline, CDR1 SGHRS and CDR2 YFSETQ. V was trimmed by 4 bases and J by 1 base, leaving 14 bases between them. For the CDR3, the DNA is TGCGCCAGCAGCCCGAGGGGAGGTTTGAACACCGGGGAGCTGTTTTTT. It codes for CASSPRGGLNTGELFF.

The rearrangement links TRBV28 to TRBJ2-1; TRBD2 agrees at 12 bases. After removal of 6 bases from V and 7 bases from J, the junction contained 10 bases not matched to a gene. Germline V gene sequence: CDR1 MDHEN, CDR2 SYDVKM. The CDR3 length is 16 residues. The CDR3 spells CASSLTGTSGHNEQFF. The DNA of the CDR3 is TGTGCCAGCAGCCTTACCGGGACTAGCGGGCATAATGAGCAGTTCTTC.

This clone was observed once. V is TRBV24-1 and J is TRBJ1-2, with D possibly TRBD1 on 5 matching bases. V shed 2 bases and J shed 4 bases, with 19 bases lying between them. Germline CDR1 is KGHDR and CDR2 is SFDVKD. This CDR3 contains 17 residues. The CDR3 loop is CATSDSSLRDSPYGYTF. The CDR3 region has the DNA TGTGCCACCAGTGATTCCTCCCTCCGGGACTCGCCCTATGGCTACACCTTC.